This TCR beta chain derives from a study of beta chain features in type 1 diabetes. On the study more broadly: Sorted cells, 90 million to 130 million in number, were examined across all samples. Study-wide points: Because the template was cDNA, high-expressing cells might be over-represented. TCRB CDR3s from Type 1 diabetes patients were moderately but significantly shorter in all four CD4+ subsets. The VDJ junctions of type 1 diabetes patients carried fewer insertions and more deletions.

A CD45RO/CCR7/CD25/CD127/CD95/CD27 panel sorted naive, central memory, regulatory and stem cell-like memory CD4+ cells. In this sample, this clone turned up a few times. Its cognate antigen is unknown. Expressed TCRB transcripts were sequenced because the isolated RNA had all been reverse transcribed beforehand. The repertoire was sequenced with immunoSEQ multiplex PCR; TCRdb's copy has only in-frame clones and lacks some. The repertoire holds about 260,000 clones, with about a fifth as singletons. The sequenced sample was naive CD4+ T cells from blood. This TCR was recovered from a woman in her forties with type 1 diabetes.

CDR3 protein: CASSGDTQYF. In nucleotides, the CDR3 is TGTGCCAGCAGCGGAGATACGCAGTATTTT. The gene calls are TRBV28 and TRBJ2-3; no clear D gene. From germline, CDR1 is MDHEN and CDR2 SYDVKM. V was shortened by 6 bases and J by 5 bases, with 3 bases between the two germline ends. The CDR3 sequence is 10 residues long.